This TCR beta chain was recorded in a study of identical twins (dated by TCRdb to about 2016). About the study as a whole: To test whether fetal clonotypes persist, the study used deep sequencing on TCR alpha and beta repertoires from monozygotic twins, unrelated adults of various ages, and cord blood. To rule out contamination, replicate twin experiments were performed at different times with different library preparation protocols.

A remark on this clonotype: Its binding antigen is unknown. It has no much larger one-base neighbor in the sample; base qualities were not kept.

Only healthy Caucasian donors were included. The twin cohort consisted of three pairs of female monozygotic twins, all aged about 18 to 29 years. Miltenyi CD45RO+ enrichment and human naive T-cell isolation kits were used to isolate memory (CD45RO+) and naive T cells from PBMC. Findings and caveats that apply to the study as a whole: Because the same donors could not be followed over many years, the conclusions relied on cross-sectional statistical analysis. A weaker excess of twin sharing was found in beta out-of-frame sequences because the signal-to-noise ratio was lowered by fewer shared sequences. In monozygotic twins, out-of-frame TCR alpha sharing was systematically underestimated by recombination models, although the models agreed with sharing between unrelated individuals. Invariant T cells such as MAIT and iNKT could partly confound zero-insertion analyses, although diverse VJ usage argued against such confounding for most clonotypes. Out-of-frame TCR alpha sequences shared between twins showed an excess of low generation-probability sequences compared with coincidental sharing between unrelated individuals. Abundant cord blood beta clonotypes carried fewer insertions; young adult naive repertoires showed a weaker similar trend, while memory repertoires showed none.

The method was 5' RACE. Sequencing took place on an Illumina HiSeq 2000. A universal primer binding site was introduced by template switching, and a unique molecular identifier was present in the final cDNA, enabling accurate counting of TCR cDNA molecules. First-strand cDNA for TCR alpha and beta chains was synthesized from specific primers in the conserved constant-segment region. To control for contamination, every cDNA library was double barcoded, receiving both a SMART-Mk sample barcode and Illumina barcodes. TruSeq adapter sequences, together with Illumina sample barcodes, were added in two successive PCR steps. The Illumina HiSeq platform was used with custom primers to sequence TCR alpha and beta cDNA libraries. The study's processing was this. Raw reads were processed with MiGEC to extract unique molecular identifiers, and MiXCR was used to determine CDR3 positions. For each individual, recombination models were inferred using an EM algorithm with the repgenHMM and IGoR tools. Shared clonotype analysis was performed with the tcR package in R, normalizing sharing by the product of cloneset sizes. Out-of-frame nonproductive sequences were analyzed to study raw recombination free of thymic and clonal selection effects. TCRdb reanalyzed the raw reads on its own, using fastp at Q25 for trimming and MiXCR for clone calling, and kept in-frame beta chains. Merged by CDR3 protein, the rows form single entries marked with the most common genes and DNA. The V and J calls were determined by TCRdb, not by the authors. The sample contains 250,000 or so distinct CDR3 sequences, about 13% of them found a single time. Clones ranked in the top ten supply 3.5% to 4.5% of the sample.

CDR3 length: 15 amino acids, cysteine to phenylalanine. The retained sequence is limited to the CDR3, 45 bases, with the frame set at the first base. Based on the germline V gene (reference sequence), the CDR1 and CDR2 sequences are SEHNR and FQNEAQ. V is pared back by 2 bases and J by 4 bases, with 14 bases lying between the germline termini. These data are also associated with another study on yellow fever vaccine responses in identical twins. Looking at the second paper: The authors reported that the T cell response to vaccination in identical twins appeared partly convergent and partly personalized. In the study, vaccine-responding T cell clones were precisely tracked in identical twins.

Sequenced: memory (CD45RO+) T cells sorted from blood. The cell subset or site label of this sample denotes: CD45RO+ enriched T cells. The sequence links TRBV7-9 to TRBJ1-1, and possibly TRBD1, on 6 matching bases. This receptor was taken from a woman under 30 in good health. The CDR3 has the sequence CASSLTLGGRTEAFF. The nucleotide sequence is TGTGCCAGCAGCTTAACGCTCGGGGGGCGCACTGAAGCTTTCTTT.